Listed here are 14 T cell receptor beta chains from one sample, sequenced in a study of a mutant IDH1 vaccine in newly diagnosed glioma. Described time point: baseline, week 1 (first vaccination visit). Treatment indicated: pre-vaccination baseline after standard-of-care therapy. Produced via immunoSEQ multiplex PCR; TCRdb's table is partial and in-frame only. The sample lists about 68,000 clones; 60% to 85% were seen once. This specimen consisted of PBMCs, obtained from a glioma patient treated with radiotherapy, temozolomide or both. The receptors originated from a middle-aged man with glioma.

This sequence joins TRBV30 and TRBJ2-5; possibly TRBD2 for D (5 bases). The CDR3 totals 14 residues. Trimming stripped 5 bases from V and 5 bases from J, with 18 bases between. Germline CDR1 and CDR2: GTSNPN and SVGIG (reference sequence). The CDR3, as DNA: TGTGCCTGGGTCGGCGGAGGCCCGGGGGAGACCCAGTACTTC. As protein: CAWVGGGPGETQYF.

Only one count was recorded for this clone. The CDR3 reads CASSQGTDYQPQHF. The CDR3 bases are TGTGCCAGCAGCCAGGGGACGGATTATCAGCCCCAGCATTTT. The V gene is TRBV7-2, the J gene TRBJ1-5; a weak D match, TRBD1 (6 bases). This CDR3 is 14 amino acids long. Germline V gives CDR1 SGHTA, CDR2 FQGNSA. V was shortened by 5 bases and J by 5 bases, with 13 bases between the two germline ends.

This clone was seen at least ten times. This chain links TRBV11-2 with TRBJ2-6; D gene ambiguous. Germline CDR1 SGHAT, CDR2 FQNNGV. This CDR3 region has 14 residues. Between the trimmed V and J ends, which lost 6 bases and 1 base, there was a span of 7 bases. The chain's CDR3 is CASSPISGANVLTF. CDR3 DNA sequence: TGTGCCAGCAGTCCCATTTCTGGGGCCAACGTCCTGACTTTC.

The CDR3 here is CASSYSTLDQETQYF. The CDR3 nucleotides are TGTGCCAGCAGTTACTCGACTCTAGACCAAGAGACCCAGTACTTC. The chain links TRBV6-6 to TRBJ2-5; D is ambiguous. CDR3 length: 15 amino acids. From germline, CDR1 is MNHNY and CDR2 SVGAGI (reference sequence). Deletions cut 0 bases from V and 0 bases from J, with 8 bases between.

The chain combines TRBV6-6 with TRBJ1-5; TRBD1 might be the D (6 bases). From germline, CDR1 is MNHNY and CDR2 SVGAGI (reference sequence). This CDR3 is 14 amino acids long. V dropped 5 bases and J dropped 4 bases, with 12 bases sitting between them. CDR3 region: CASSRTAANQPQHF. CDR3 bases: TGTGCCAGCAGTAGGACAGCAGCAAATCAGCCCCAGCATTTT.

The gene calls are TRBV2 and TRBJ2-1, with TRBD1 matching over 7 bases. CDR1 and CDR2 (germline): SNHLY, FYNNEI. Germline trimming cut 8 bases from V and 0 bases from J; bases unmatched to any gene: 4. CDR3 length equals 14 residues. CDR3 in amino acids: CASARDSSYNEQFF. The CDR3 nucleotides are TGTGCCAGCGCTAGGGACAGCTCCTACAATGAGCAGTTCTTC.

Comments on this clone: A read error may be the cause here, since a much bigger clone is one base away. V is TRBV7-2 and J is TRBJ2-7; D unclear. There are 12 residues in the CDR3. Trimming cost V 4 bases and J 3 bases, with 7 bases left between them. Germline assignment: CDR1 SGHTA and CDR2 FQGNSA. This CDR3 reads CASSSDVYEQYF. Written as DNA, the CDR3 is TGTGCCAGCAGCTCGGACGTCTACGAGCAGTACTTC.

This sequence joins TRBV28 and TRBJ1-1, with TRBD1 matching 8 bases. The CDR3 is made up of 18 amino acids. V was pared by 5 bases and J by 1 base, with 15 bases of the junction left unmatched. CDR1 is MDHEN, CDR2 SYDVKM, per germline. The chain's CDR3 is CASSPWTGFDTENTEAFF. The CDR3 region has the DNA TGTGCCAGCAGTCCCTGGACAGGGTTTGATACGGAGAACACTGAAGCTTTCTTT. Based on the CDR3 plus reference TRBV28 and TRBJ1-1, the full variable domain is DVKVTQSSRYLVKRTGEKVFLECVQDMDHENMFWYRQDPGLGLRLIYFSYDVKMKEKGDIPEGYSVSREKKERFSLILESASTNQTSMYLCASSPWTGFDTENTEAFFGQGTRLTVV.

This clone was counted a few times. The V gene is TRBV7-9, the J gene TRBJ2-1; D unresolved. Per the germline V gene, CDR1 is SEHNR and CDR2 is FQNEAQ (reference sequence). The germline V and J ends were trimmed by 0 bases and 10 bases, with 13 bases remaining between them. This CDR3 is 14 amino acids long. CDR3 nucleotides: TGTGCCAGCAGCTTAGCTTGGCCAGCCGGGGAGCAGTTCTTC. Encoded protein: CASSLAWPAGEQFF.

This sequence joins TRBV30 and TRBJ1-3, with D possibly TRBD1 on 6 matching bases. Germline lookup yields CDR1 GTSNPN and CDR2 SVGIG (reference sequence). V was cut by 5 bases and J by 0 bases, with 11 bases left in between. This CDR3 region has 14 residues. CDR3 bases: TGTGCCTGGGACAGGACTATCTCTGGAAACACCATATATTTT. It specifies CAWDRTISGNTIYF.

The chain links TRBV4-1 to TRBJ1-5; no clear D. The germline CDR1 and CDR2 sequences are MGHRA and YSYEKL. V shed 0 bases and J shed 2 bases, with 8 bases lying between them. This CDR3 spans 15 amino acids. The DNA of the CDR3 is TGCGCCAGCAGCCAAGATCTCGGGGGCAATCAGCCCCAGCATTTT. Amino acid sequence: CASSQDLGGNQPQHF.

The V and J genes are TRBV9 and TRBJ2-2, with TRBD1 matching 9 bases. The CDR3 loop spans 16 amino acids. Germline lookup yields CDR1 SGDLS and CDR2 YYNGEE. The trim removed 4 bases at V and 7 bases at J, leaving 11 bases unmatched. As DNA, the CDR3 is TGTGCCAGCAGCTTTAGCTCGCGGACAGGGGTCGGGGAGCTGTTTTTT. This codes for CASSFSSRTGVGELFF.

This clone was seen a single time. This CDR3 is CASSTLGSGELFF. The CDR3 nucleotides read TGTGCCAGCAGCACCTTGGGCAGCGGCGAGCTGTTTTTT. The chain employs TRBV9 and TRBJ2-2; D is perhaps TRBD2 (5 bases). Germline V gene data show CDR1 as SGDLS and CDR2 as YYNGEE. The CDR3 covers 13 residues. The V end lost 4 bases, the J end lost 11 bases, and 15 bases lay between the germline ends.

V and J are TRBV2 and TRBJ1-2; 7 positions agree with TRBD1. The CDR3 extends over 13 amino acids. J gave up 5 bases and V 6 bases, and 6 bases lay outside the gene matches. The germline V gene encodes CDR1 SNHLY and CDR2 FYNNEI. CDR3 protein: CASRGQSGYGYTF. CDR3 coding DNA: TGTGCCAGCAGGGGACAGTCTGGTTATGGCTACACCTTC.